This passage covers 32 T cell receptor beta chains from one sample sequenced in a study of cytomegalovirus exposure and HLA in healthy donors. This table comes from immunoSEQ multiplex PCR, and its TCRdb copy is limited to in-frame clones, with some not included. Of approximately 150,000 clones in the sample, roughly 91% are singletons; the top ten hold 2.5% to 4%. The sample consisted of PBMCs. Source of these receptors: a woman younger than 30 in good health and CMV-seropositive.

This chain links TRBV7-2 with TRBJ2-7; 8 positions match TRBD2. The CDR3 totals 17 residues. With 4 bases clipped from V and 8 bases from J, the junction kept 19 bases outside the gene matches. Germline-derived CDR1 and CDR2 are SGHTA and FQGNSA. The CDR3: CASSSSGGARWTVKQYF. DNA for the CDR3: TGTGCCAGCAGCTCTTCCGGGGGGGCGAGGTGGACTGTAAAGCAGTACTTC.

CDR3 DNA: TGTGCCAGTAGTTTAAACGGACAGCCATCCTATGGCTACACCTTC. It encodes CASSLNGQPSYGYTF. The chain is built from TRBV19 and TRBJ1-2, with D perhaps TRBD1 (6 bases). V lost 5 bases, J lost 4 bases, and 17 bases lay in between. The CDR3 extends over 15 amino acids. Germline CDR1 is LNHDA and CDR2 is SQIVND (reference sequence). Variable domain in full (rest from reference TRBV19 and TRBJ1-2): DGGITQSPKYLFRKEGQNVTLSCEQNLNHDAMYWYRQDPGQGLRLIYYSQIVNDFQKGDIAEGYSVSREKKESFPLTVTSAQKNPTAFYLCASSLNGQPSYGYTFGSGTRLTVV.

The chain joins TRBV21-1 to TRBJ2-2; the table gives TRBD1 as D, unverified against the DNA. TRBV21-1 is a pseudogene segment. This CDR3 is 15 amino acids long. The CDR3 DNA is TGTGCCAGCAGCACCGAGACAGCGAACACCGGGGAGCTGTTTTTT. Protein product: CASSTETANTGELFF.

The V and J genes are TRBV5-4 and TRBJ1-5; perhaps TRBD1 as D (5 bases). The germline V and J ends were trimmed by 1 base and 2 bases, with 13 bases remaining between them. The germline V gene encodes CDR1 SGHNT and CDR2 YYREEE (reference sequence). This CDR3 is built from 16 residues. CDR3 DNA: TGTGCCAGCAGCTTGACGGGGGAGGGAGGCAATCAGCCCCAGCATTTT. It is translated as CASSLTGEGGNQPQHF.

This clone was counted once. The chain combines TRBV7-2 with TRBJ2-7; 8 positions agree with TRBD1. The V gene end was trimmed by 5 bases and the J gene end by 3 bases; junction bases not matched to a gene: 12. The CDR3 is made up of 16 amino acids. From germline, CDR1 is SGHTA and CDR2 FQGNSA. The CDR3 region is CASSQRTGRSSYEQYF. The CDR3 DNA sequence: TGTGCCAGCAGCCAACGGACAGGGAGGAGTAGCTACGAGCAGTACTTC.

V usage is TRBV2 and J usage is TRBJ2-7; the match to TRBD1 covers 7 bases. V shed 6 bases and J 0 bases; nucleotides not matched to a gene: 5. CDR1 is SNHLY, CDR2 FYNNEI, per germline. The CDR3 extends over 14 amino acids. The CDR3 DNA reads TGTGCCAGCAGATTACAGGGGAACTCCTACGAGCAGTACTTC. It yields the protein CASRLQGNSYEQYF.

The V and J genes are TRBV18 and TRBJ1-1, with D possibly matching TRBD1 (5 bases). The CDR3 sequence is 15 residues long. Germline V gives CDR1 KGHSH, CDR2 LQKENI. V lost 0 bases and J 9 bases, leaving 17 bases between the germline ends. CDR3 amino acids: CASSPPSRQISKAFF. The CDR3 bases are TGTGCCAGCTCACCACCGTCTAGACAGATTTCTAAAGCTTTCTTT.

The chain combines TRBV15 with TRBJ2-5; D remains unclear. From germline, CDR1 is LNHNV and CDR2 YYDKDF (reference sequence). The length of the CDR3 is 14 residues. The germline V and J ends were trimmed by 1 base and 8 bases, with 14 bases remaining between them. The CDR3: CATSRGPQESTQYF. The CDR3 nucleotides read TGTGCCACCAGCAGAGGTCCCCAAGAGAGCACCCAGTACTTC.

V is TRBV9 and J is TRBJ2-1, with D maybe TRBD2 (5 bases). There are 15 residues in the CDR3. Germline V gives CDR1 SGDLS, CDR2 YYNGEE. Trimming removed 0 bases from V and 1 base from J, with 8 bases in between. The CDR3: CASSVGLASYNEQFF. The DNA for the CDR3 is TGTGCCAGCAGCGTAGGCCTAGCTTCCTACAATGAGCAGTTCTTC.

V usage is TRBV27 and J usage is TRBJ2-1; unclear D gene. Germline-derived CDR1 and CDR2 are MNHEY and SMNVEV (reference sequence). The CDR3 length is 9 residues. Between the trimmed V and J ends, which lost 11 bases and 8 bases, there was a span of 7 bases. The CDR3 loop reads CAAGYEQFF. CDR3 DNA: TGTGCCGCCGGGTATGAGCAGTTCTTC.

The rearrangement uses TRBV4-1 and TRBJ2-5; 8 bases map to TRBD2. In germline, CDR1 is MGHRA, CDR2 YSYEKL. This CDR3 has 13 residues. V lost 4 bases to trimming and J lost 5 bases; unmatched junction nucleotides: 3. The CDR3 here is CASSLGLAETQYF. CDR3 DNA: TGCGCCAGCAGCCTTGGACTAGCTGAGACCCAGTACTTC.

CDR3 sequence (DNA): TGTGCCAGTAGTATACCTGGACTAGCGGCTACAGATACGCAGTATTTT. Its translation is CASSIPGLAATDTQYF. The rearrangement joins TRBV19 to TRBJ2-3; 10 positions agree with TRBD2. The V gene's germline CDR1 is LNHDA and CDR2 SQIVND (reference sequence). V lost 2 bases and J lost 3; bases outside the gene matches: 5. The length of the CDR3 is 16 residues.

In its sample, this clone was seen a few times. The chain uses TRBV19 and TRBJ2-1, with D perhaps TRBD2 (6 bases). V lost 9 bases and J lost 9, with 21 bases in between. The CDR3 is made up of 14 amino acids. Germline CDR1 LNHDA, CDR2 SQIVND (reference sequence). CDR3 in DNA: TGTGCCAGCCTAAGCGGGTCCTCCGTTGTTGAGCAGTTCTTC. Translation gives CASLSGSSVVEQFF.

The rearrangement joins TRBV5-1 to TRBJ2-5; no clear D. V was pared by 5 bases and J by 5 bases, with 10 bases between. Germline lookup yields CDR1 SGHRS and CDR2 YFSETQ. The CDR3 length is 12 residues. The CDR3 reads CASRASLETQYF. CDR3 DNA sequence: TGCGCCAGCAGGGCCAGTTTGGAGACCCAGTACTTC.

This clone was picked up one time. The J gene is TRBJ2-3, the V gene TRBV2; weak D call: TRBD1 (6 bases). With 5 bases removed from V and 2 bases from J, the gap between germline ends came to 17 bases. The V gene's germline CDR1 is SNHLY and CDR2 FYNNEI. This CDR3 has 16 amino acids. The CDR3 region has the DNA TGTGCCAGCAGTACCCAACAGGGTACAGCCACAGATACGCAGTATTTT. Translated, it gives CASSTQQGTATDTQYF.

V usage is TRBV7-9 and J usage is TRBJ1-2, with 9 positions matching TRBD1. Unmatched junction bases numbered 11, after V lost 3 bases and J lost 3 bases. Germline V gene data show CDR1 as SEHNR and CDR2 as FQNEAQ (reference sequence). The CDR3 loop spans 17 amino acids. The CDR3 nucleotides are TGTGCCAGCAGCTTTGGATTGGGGGACAGGGATTACTATGGCTACACCTTC. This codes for CASSFGLGDRDYYGYTF. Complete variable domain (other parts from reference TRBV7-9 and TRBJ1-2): DTGVSQNPRHKITKRGQNVTFRCDPISEHNRLYWYRQTLGQGPEFLTYFQNEAQLEKSRLLSDRFSAERPKGSFSTLEIQRTEQGDSAMYLCASSFGLGDRDYYGYTFGSGTRLTVV.

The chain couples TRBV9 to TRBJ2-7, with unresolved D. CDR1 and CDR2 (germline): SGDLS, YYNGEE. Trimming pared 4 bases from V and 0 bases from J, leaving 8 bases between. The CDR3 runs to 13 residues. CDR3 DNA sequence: TGTGCCAGCAGCATTCGTCCCTCCTACGAGCAGTACTTC. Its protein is CASSIRPSYEQYF.

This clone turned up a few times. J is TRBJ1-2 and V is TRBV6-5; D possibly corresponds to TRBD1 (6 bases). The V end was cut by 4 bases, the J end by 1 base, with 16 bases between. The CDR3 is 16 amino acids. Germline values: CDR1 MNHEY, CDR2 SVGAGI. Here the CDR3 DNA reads TGTGCCAGCAGTTCGGGACAAAAGGGGCTTAACTATGGCTACACCTTC. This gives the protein CASSSGQKGLNYGYTF.

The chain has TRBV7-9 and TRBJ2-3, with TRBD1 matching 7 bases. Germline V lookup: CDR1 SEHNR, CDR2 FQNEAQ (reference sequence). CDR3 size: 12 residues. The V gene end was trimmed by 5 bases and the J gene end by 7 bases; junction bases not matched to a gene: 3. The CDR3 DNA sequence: TGTGCCAGCAGCGAACAGGGGTATACGCAGTATTTT. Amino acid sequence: CASSEQGYTQYF.

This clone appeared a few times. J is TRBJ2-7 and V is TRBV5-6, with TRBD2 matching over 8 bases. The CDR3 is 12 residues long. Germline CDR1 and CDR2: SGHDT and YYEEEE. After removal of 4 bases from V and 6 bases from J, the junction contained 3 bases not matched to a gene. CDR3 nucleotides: TGTGCCAGCAGCCAGACTAGCGTCGAGCAGTACTTC. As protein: CASSQTSVEQYF.

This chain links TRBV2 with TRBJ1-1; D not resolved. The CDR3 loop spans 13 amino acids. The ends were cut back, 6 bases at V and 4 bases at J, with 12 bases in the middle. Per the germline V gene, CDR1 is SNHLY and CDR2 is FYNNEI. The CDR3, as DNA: TGTGCCAGCAGAGATCCGGGAGTCACTGAAGCTTTCTTT. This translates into CASRDPGVTEAFF.

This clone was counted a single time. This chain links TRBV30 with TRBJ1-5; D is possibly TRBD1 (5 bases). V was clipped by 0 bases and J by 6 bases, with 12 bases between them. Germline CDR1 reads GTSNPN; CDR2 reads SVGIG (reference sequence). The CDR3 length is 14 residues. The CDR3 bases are TGTGCCTGGAGTGTAGCTAGGGGCGGTCAGCCCCAGCATTTT. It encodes CAWSVARGGQPQHF.

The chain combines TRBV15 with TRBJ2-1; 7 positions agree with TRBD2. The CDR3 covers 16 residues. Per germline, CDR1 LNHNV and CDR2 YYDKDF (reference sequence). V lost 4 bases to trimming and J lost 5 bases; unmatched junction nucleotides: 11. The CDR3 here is CATSNHRGGSDNEQFF. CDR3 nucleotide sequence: TGTGCCACCAGCAACCACCGGGGAGGGAGCGACAATGAGCAGTTCTTC. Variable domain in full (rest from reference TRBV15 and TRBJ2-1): DAMVIQNPRYQVTQFGKPVTLSCSQTLNHNVMYWYQQKSSQAPKLLFHYYDKDFNNEADTPDNFQSRRPNTSFCFLDIRSPGLGDTAMYLCATSNHRGGSDNEQFFGPGTRLTVL.

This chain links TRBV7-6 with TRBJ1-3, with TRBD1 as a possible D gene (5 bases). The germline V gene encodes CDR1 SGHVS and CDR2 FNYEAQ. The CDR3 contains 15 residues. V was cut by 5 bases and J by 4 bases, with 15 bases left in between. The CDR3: CASSTDRDLGNTIYF. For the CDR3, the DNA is TGTGCCAGCAGCACAGACCGGGACTTAGGAAACACCATATATTTT.

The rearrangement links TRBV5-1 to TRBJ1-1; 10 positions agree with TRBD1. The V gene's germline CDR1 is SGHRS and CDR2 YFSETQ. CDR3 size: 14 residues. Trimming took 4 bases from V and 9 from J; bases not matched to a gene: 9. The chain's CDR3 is CASSAVGDRGQAFF. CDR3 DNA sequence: TGCGCCAGCAGCGCCGTAGGAGACAGGGGGCAAGCTTTCTTT.

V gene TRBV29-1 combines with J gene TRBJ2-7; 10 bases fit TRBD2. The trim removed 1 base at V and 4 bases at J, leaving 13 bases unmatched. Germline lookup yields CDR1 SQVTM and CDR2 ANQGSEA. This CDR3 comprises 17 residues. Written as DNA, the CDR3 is TGCAGCGTTGAAGCGAAACGGACTTCTAGCGGGAGATACGAGCAGTACTTC. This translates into CSVEAKRTSSGRYEQYF.

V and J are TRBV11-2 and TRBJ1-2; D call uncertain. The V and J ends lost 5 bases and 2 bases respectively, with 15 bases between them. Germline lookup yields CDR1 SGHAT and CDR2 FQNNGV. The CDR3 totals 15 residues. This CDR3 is CASSQTAILNYGYTF. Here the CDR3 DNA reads TGTGCCAGCAGCCAAACAGCTATTCTAAACTATGGCTACACCTTC.

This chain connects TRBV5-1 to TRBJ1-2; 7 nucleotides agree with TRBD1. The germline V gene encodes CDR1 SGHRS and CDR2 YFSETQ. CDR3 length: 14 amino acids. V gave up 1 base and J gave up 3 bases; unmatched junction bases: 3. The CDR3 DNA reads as TGCGCCAGCAGCTTGACAGGGGCGGACTATGGCTACACCTTC. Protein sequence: CASSLTGADYGYTF.

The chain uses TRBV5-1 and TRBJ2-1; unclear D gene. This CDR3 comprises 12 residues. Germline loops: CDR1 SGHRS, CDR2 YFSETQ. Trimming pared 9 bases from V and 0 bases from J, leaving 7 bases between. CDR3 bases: TGCGCCACCTTTAGCTCCTACAATGAGCAGTTCTTC. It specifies CATFSSYNEQFF.

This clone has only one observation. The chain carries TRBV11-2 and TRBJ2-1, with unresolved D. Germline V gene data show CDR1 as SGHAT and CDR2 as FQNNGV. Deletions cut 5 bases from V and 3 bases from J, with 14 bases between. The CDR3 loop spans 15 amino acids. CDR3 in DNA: TGTGCCAGCAGCCCCGATACAAGGAGCTACAATGAGCAGTTCTTC. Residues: CASSPDTRSYNEQFF.

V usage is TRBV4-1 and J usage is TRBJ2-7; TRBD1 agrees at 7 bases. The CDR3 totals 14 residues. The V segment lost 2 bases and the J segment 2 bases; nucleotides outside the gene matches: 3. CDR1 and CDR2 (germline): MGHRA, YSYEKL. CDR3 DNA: TGCGCCAGCAGCCAATTAACAGGGGCCTACGAGCAGTACTTC. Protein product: CASSQLTGAYEQYF.

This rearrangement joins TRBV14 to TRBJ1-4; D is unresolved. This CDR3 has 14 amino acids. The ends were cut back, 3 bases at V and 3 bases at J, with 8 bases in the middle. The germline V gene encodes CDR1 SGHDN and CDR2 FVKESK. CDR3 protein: CASSHSGSNEKLFF. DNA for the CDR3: TGTGCCAGCAGCCATAGCGGATCTAATGAAAAACTGTTTTTT. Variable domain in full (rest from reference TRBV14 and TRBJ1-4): EAGVTQFPSHSVIEKGQTVTLRCDPISGHDNLYWYRRVMGKEIKFLLHFVKESKQDESGMPNNRFLAERTGGTYSTLKVQPAELEDSGVYFCASSHSGSNEKLFFGSGTQLSVL.